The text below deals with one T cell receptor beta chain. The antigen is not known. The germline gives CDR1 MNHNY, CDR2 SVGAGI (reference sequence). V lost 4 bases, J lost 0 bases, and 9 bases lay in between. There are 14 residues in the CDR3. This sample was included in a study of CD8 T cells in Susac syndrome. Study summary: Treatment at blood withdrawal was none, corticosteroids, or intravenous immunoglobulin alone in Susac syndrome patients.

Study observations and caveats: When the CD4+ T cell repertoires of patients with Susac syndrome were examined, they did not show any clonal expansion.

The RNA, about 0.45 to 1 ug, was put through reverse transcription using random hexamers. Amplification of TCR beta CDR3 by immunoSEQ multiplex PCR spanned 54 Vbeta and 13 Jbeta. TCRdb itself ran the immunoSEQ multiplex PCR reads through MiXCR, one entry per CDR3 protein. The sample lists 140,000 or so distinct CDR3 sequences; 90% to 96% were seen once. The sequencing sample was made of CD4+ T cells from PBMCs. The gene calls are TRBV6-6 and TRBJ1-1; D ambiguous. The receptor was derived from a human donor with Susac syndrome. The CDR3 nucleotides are TGTGCCAGCAGTTCCACGGACGTGAACACTGAAGCTTTCTTT. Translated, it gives CASSSTDVNTEAFF.